This is a list of T cell receptor beta chains from one sample in a study of early T cells in non-severe SARS-CoV-2 infection. TCRdb reprocessed the 5' RACE reads with MiXCR, giving one entry per CDR3 protein. Among around 61,000 distinct CDR3 sequences listed, around an eighth were seen once. The material sequenced was whole blood. Receptors originate from an adult who was a healthcare worker with PCR-confirmed SARS-CoV-2 infection or an uninfected control (not recorded which). The CDR3 runs from the conserved cysteine through the conserved F or W.

v_call cdr3_aa
TRBV11-2 CASSPQRNIQYF
TRBV28 CASSLGRPYEQYF
TRBV29-1 CSVSAGTGVNQPQHF
TRBV7-3 CASSSLGGGKGFGEQFF
TRBV6-6 CASSYPGGSGNTIYF
TRBV29-1 CSVAEGITEAFF
TRBV5-1 CASSSGTTYEQYF
TRBV18 CASSPGLGDNEQFF
TRBV28 CASSPPRAGNTEAFF
TRBV20-1 CSARDTSGRTNEQFF
TRBV11-2 CASSLSGRGEYF
TRBV29-1 CSVGSWPGANVLTF
TRBV20-1 CSARVYFRTSGRAPPDTQYF
TRBV29-1 CSVEIAGQKNTEAFF
TRBV9 CASSSRGETQYF
TRBV6-5 CASNTPGANVLTF
TRBV20-1 CSARNRGLSYEQYF
TRBV19 CASSIDLDYGYTF
TRBV5-1 CASSLAPPYGVREKLFF
TRBV5-4 CASRAPGEHNEQFF
TRBV14 CASSQSTPGNTIYF
TRBV2 CARGTSGEQFF
TRBV5-4 CASSLGSGSGNTIYF
TRBV18 CASSPLGQGDEQYF
TRBV9 CASSVEGETQYF
TRBV5-4 CASSFVTSGGGRQFF
TRBV12-5 CASGLVGRDSEETQYF
TRBV7-9 CASSPAPRGEQFF
TRBV29-1 CSVTQGQTTNEKLFF
TRBV18 CASSPPSNQPQHF
TRBV6-5 CASSYSTLRHTYEQYF
TRBV11-2 CASSLDLSDVSYNEQFF